A selection of T cell receptor beta chains follows, all from one sample in a study of CD8+ T cells in alopecia areata. Some clones are missing from TCRdb's copy, which holds only in-frame ones; the method was immunoSEQ multiplex PCR. The sample holds 200,000 or so clones, roughly 57% seen once. The input for sequencing was CD4+ T cells sorted from blood, taken at week 0. All receptors come from a human donor with alopecia areata. The CDR3 runs from the conserved cysteine through the conserved F or W. D genes are given only for firm matches. Part of the rows lack a size; the others show once, few, many or a class for expanded clones.

v_call	clone_size	j_call	d_call	cdr3_length	cdr3_aa	cdr3_nt
TRBV29-1	NA	TRBJ1-1	NA	13	CSVIRGVDTEAFF	TGCAGCGTCATAAGGGGGGTGGACACTGAAGCTTTCTTT
TRBV11-2	NA	TRBJ2-3	NA	15	CASSYSGPFTDTQYF	TGTGCCAGCAGCTATAGCGGACCCTTCACAGATACGCAGTATTTT
TRBV29-1	once	TRBJ2-1	NA	14	CSVWSAGGRNEQFF	TGCAGCGTTTGGAGTGCCGGAGGGCGCAATGAGCAGTTCTTC
TRBV7-3	few	TRBJ2-3	NA	15	CASSFTGYSTDTQYF	TGTGCCAGCAGCTTTACAGGGTATAGCACAGATACGCAGTATTTT
TRBV9	NA	TRBJ1-1	NA	13	CASGKTPHTEAFF	TGTGCCAGCGGGAAGACGCCACACACTGAAGCTTTCTTT
TRBV11-2	few	TRBJ2-3	TRBD2	15	CASSIERGATHTQYF	TGTGCCAGCAGCATCGAGCGGGGGGCTACACATACGCAGTATTTT
TRBV14	NA	TRBJ2-7	TRBD1	15	CASSWGQGLSYEQYF	TGTGCCAGCAGCTGGGGACAGGGGCTCTCCTACGAGCAGTACTTC
TRBV7-3	NA	TRBJ2-7	TRBD2	17	CASSLVVTSGRAYEQYF	TGTGCCAGCAGCTTAGTCGTGACTAGCGGGAGGGCCTACGAGCAGTACTTC
TRBV14	NA	TRBJ1-2	NA	13	CASSLASSYGYTF	TGTGCCAGCAGCCTAGCCTCATCCTATGGCTACACCTTC
TRBV14	NA	TRBJ1-1	NA	15	CASTPRRTRITEAFF	TGTGCCAGCACCCCGCGGCGGACGAGAATCACTGAAGCTTTCTTT
TRBV29-1	NA	TRBJ2-7	TRBD1	13	CSVGQGASYEQYF	TGCAGCGTTGGGCAGGGGGCTTCCTACGAGCAGTACTTC
TRBV29-1	NA	TRBJ2-1	TRBD2	14	CSVVRGGSYNEQFF	TGCAGCGTTGTGCGGGGGGGATCCTACAATGAGCAGTTCTTC
TRBV29-1	NA	TRBJ1-5	NA	13	CSVAGGRNQPQHF	TGCAGCGTGGCAGGCGGACGTAATCAGCCCCAGCATTTT
TRBV2	few	TRBJ2-2	NA	14	CASTRQANTGELFF	TGTGCCAGCACCAGACAGGCGAACACCGGGGAGCTGTTTTTT
TRBV29-1	few	TRBJ1-2	NA	11	CSVDEGSGYTF	TGCAGCGTTGATGAGGGGTCTGGCTACACCTTC
TRBV5-6	NA	TRBJ2-7	NA	15	CASSLPTPAVYEQYF	TGTGCCAGCAGCCTCCCCACTCCGGCAGTCTACGAGCAGTACTTC
TRBV7-9	NA	TRBJ2-7	NA	13	CASRPGPQYEQYF	TGTGCCAGCAGGCCGGGACCTCAATACGAGCAGTACTTC
TRBV11-2	NA	TRBJ2-1	NA	15	CASSQQAAHANEQFF	TGTGCCAGCAGCCAACAGGCTGCTCATGCCAATGAGCAGTTCTTC
TRBV5-1	NA	TRBJ1-2	NA	14	CASSRRDHNTGYTF	TGCGCCAGCAGCCGCCGGGACCATAACACCGGCTACACCTTC
TRBV30	NA	TRBJ1-6	TRBD1	13	CAWSGVRGSPLHF	TGTGCCTGGAGTGGAGTCAGGGGGTCACCCCTCCACTTT
TRBV5-1	NA	TRBJ2-5	NA	13	CASSPQGLETQYF	TGCGCCAGCAGCCCACAGGGCTTGGAGACCCAGTACTTC
TRBV29-1	NA	TRBJ2-1	TRBD2	18	CSVEDRLAGVWPYNEQFF	TGCAGCGTTGAAGATCGTCTAGCGGGAGTATGGCCCTACAATGAGCAGTTCTTC
TRBV6-4	NA	TRBJ1-2	TRBD1	14	CASSPDRAGYGYTF	TGTGCCAGCAGTCCCGACAGGGCTGGGTATGGCTACACCTTC
TRBV5-6	NA	TRBJ2-1	TRBD2	16	CASSRTGLAVYNEQFF	TGTGCCAGCAGCCGGACGGGACTAGCGGTTTACAATGAGCAGTTCTTC
TRBV7-9	few	TRBJ1-1	NA	12	CASSRTQNGAFF	TGTGCCAGCAGCAGGACCCAGAATGGGGCTTTCTTT
TRBV7-9	NA	TRBJ1-1	NA	14	CASSSRDKRTEAFF	TGTGCCAGCAGCTCCCGGGACAAGAGGACTGAAGCTTTCTTT
TRBV5-1	few	TRBJ2-2	NA	15	CASSHSQGPAGELFF	TGCGCCAGCAGCCACTCCCAGGGGCCGGCTGGGGAGCTGTTTTTT
TRBV14	medium-sized	TRBJ1-2	NA	13	CASSRNGVYGYTF	TGTGCCAGCAGCCGCAATGGAGTCTACGGCTACACCTTC
TRBV7-9	many	TRBJ2-3	TRBD1	14	CASSPGTGPDTQYF	TGTGCCAGCAGCCCCGGGACAGGGCCAGATACGCAGTATTTT
TRBV6-5	NA	TRBJ2-7	NA	15	CASSYSSWGGYEQYF	TGTGCCAGCAGTTACTCGTCTTGGGGTGGCTACGAGCAGTACTTC
TRBV4-1	once	TRBJ1-5	NA	15	CASSQDGTGYQPQHF	TGCGCCAGCAGCCAAGATGGTACGGGATACCAGCCCCAGCATTTT
TRBV11-2	few	TRBJ1-1	NA	13	CASSLDFQGEAFF	TGTGCCAGCAGCTTAGATTTTCAGGGTGAAGCTTTCTTT
TRBV27	few	TRBJ1-2	TRBD1	13	CASRSTGDYGYTF	TGTGCCAGCAGATCGACAGGGGACTATGGCTACACCTTC
TRBV5-1	NA	TRBJ1-5	NA	15	CASSLEGGHNQPQHF	TGCGCCAGCAGCTTGGAAGGGGGTCACAATCAGCCCCAGCATTTT
TRBV29-1	once	TRBJ1-6	NA	13	CSVLRVPNSPLHF	TGCAGCGTGCTCCGGGTTCCTAATTCACCCCTCCACTTT
TRBV7-9	NA	TRBJ2-1	TRBD2	17	CASSLGLAGNSYNEQFF	TGTGCCAGCAGCTTAGGACTAGCGGGGAACTCCTACAATGAGCAGTTCTTC
TRBV29-1	few	TRBJ2-1	NA	12	CSVGGHHNEQFF	TGCAGCGTTGGGGGACACCACAATGAGCAGTTCTTC
TRBV4-2	once	TRBJ1-6	TRBD1	14	CASSPQGGNSPLHF	TGTGCCAGCAGCCCTCAGGGGGGTAATTCACCCCTCCACTTT
TRBV19	NA	TRBJ1-2	TRBD1	13	CASLRDRNYGYTF	TGTGCCAGTCTTCGGGACAGAAACTATGGCTACACCTTC
TRBV9	once	TRBJ1-2	NA	14	CASSTQDGFYGYTF	TGTGCCAGCAGCACCCAGGACGGATTCTATGGCTACACCTTC